Detailed here is one T cell receptor beta chain. Its specificity is unknown. The data belong to a study of cytomegalovirus exposure and HLA in healthy donors. Study-level background: Unique TCRs numbering roughly 85 million, obtained from HLA-typed donors, made up an early data release. The study, taken as a whole, reports: According to a later analysis, most TCR beta chains associated with CMV appeared HLA-restricted. Among TCR beta chains of equal frequency, HLA-associated ones were more clonally expanded in a later analysis.

The V end was cut by 1 base, the J end by 5 bases, with 6 bases between. Germline CDR1 MGHDK, CDR2 SYGVNS. There are 13 residues in the CDR3. The PCR used 60 Vbeta and 13 Jbeta primers. Method: immunoSEQ multiplex PCR; TCRdb's copy keeps in-frame clones and lacks some. The sample holds about 160,000 clones, 71% seen once. The sample consisted of PBMCs. The V gene is TRBV25-1, the J gene TRBJ2-1; D may be TRBD2 (5 bases). The sequence came from a woman aged 30 to 39 in good health and CMV-seronegative. CDR3 DNA sequence: TGTGCCAGCAGTGAATGGGAGAACAATGAGCAGTTCTTC. Translating it yields CASSEWENNEQFF.